This T cell receptor (beta chain) was retrieved from a study of shared clonotypes between healthy human individuals. Looking at the study overall: There were three CD4 naive, three CD4 memory, two CD8 naive and one CD8 memory plates per donor.

The table came from immunoSEQ multiplex PCR; TCRdb's copy has only in-frame clones and leaves some out. The sample includes under 1 million clones, more than 85% seen only once; the top ten take 24%. Terminally differentiated effector memory CD45RA+ cells were excluded by CCR7 positive selection of CD45RO-negative cells. HIV-negative, healthy adults without recent acute infections or vaccinations were the donors. CDR3 length equals 15 residues. Trimming at V came to 2 bases and at J to 9 bases, leaving 10 bases not matched to a gene. The germline CDR1 and CDR2 sequences are MNHEY and SMNVEV (reference sequence).

The rearrangement links TRBV27 to TRBJ1-5, with TRBD1 identical over 7 bases. Sequencing was done on a sample of naive CD8+ T cells sorted from blood. This TCR derives from a man aged 30 to 45 in good health. CDR3 sequence reads: CASSLGIDREWPQHF. The CDR3 DNA reads TGTGCCAGCAGTTTAGGGATCGACAGGGAGTGGCCCCAGCATTTT.